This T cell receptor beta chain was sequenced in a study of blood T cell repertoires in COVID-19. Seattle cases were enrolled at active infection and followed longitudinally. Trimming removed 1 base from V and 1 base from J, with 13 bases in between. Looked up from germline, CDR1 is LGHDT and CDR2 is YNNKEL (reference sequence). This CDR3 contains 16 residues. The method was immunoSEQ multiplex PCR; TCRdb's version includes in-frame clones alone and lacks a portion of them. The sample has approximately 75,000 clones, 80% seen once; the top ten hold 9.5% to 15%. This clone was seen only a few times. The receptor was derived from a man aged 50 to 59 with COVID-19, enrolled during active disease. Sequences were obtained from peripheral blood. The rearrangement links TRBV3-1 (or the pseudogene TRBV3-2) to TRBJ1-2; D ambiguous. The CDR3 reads CASSQGSKTLNYGYTF. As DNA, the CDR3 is TGTGCCAGCAGCCAAGGGTCGAAAACTCTTAACTATGGCTACACCTTC.